The 18 T cell receptor beta chains presented below share a single source sample, sequenced in a study of blood T cell repertoires in COVID-19. Some clones are missing from TCRdb's copy, which holds only in-frame ones; the method was immunoSEQ multiplex PCR. The sample carries 350,000 or so clones, approximately 83% recorded once. Sequencing was carried out using PBMCs or T cells enriched from blood (not recorded which). These TCRs come from a woman aged 35 to 49 with acute COVID-19.

V usage is TRBV2 and J usage is TRBJ2-2, with 8 bases lining up with TRBD1. From germline, CDR1 is SNHLY and CDR2 FYNNEI. V shed 8 bases and J 12 bases; nucleotides not matched to a gene: 5. This CDR3 is built from 11 residues. Here the CDR3 reads CASSGQGKLFF. In nucleotides, the CDR3 is TGTGCCAGCTCAGGACAGGGCAAGCTGTTTTTT.

This clone has only one observation. The CDR3 spells CASSQDPRQSPQHF. DNA for the CDR3: TGCGCCAGCAGCCAAGACCCAAGACAGTCTCCCCAGCATTTT. V gene TRBV4-3 combines with J gene TRBJ1-5, with D possibly TRBD1 on 5 matching bases. This CDR3 comprises 14 residues. The V and J ends lost 0 bases and 10 bases respectively, with 13 bases between them. Germline CDR1 reads LGHNA; CDR2 reads YSLEER.

The chain links TRBV7-2 to TRBJ1-1; a possible D gene is TRBD1 (6 bases). This CDR3 is built from 13 residues. Germline V gene sequence: CDR1 SGHTA, CDR2 FQGNSA. V lost 1 base and J 4 bases, leaving 7 bases between the germline ends. CDR3 DNA sequence: TGTGCCAGCAGCTTAGACAGGGCCACTGAAGCTTTCTTT. Its protein product is CASSLDRATEAFF.

The gene calls are TRBV18 and TRBJ2-1; 8 nucleotides match TRBD2. Looked up from germline, CDR1 is KGHSH and CDR2 is LQKENI. The CDR3 loop spans 14 amino acids. The V gene end was trimmed by 2 bases and the J gene end by 10 bases; junction bases not matched to a gene: 7. The CDR3 loop reads CASSPSGRGYEQFF. DNA of the CDR3: TGTGCCAGCTCACCAAGCGGGAGAGGGTACGAGCAGTTCTTC.

The chain couples TRBV13 to TRBJ2-5; TRBD2 matches at 10 bases. CDR1 PRHDT and CDR2 FYEKMQ come from the germline V gene (reference sequence). The ends lost 5 bases at V and 5 bases at J; junction bases unmatched: 11. The CDR3 runs to 16 residues. CDR3 nucleotide sequence: TGTGCCAGCAGCCCCAGCGGGAGGGCCCCCTGGGAGACCCAGTACTTC. Amino acids: CASSPSGRAPWETQYF.

In this sample, this clone turned up once. The chain joins TRBV28 to TRBJ1-1, with 11 bases fitting TRBD1. After removal of 5 bases from V and 8 bases from J, the junction contained 10 bases not matched to a gene. Germline CDR1 is MDHEN and CDR2 is SYDVKM. This CDR3 contains 15 residues. CDR3 nucleotides: TGTGCCAGCAGTGCCCCGGCGGACAGGGGGCGCGAAGCTTTCTTT. It codes for CASSAPADRGREAFF.

The rearrangement joins TRBV19 to TRBJ1-1, with 7 positions matching TRBD1. The V gene's germline CDR1 is LNHDA and CDR2 SQIVND (reference sequence). The trim removed 9 bases at V and 0 bases at J, leaving 7 bases unmatched. There are 14 residues in the CDR3. This chain's CDR3 is CASQLGGLNTEAFF. CDR3 bases: TGTGCCAGCCAGCTAGGGGGCCTGAACACTGAAGCTTTCTTT. Complete variable domain (other parts from reference TRBV19 and TRBJ1-1): DGGITQSPKYLFRKEGQNVTLSCEQNLNHDAMYWYRQDPGQGLRLIYYSQIVNDFQKGDIAEGYSVSREKKESFPLTVTSAQKNPTAFYLCASQLGGLNTEAFFGQGTRLTVV.

This clone turned up a few times. This sequence joins TRBV19 and TRBJ1-2; unclear D gene. CDR1 and CDR2 (germline): LNHDA, SQIVND (reference sequence). The CDR3 totals 11 residues. Trimming cost V 5 bases and J 6 bases, with 7 bases left between them. CDR3 in amino acids: CASSGGNGYTF. The CDR3, as DNA: TGTGCCAGTAGTGGAGGAAATGGCTACACCTTC.

This chain joins TRBV5-1 and TRBJ2-2; possible D gene TRBD1, 6 bases. Germline-derived CDR1 and CDR2 are SGHRS and YFSETQ. V was shortened by 3 bases and J by 0 bases, with 15 bases between the two germline ends. The CDR3 is 17 amino acids. CDR3 region: CASSSLPDSANTGELFF. CDR3 nucleotides: TGCGCCAGCAGCTCACTACCGGACAGTGCGAACACCGGGGAGCTGTTTTTT.

The chain carries TRBV2 and TRBJ2-3; 14 nucleotides agree with TRBD2. The CDR3 length is 16 residues. Germline V lookup: CDR1 SNHLY, CDR2 FYNNEI. With V trimmed by 4 bases and J by 4 bases, 4 bases remained unmatched. CDR3 sequence: CASSGMGLAGADTQYF. The CDR3 DNA reads as TGTGCCAGCAGTGGAATGGGACTAGCGGGGGCAGATACGCAGTATTTT.

This clone was recorded a few times. DNA for the CDR3: TGTGCCAGCAGCGGACAGGGGCCCCTCTCTGGAAACACCATATATTTT. Translating gives CASSGQGPLSGNTIYF. The V and J genes are TRBV9 and TRBJ1-3, with 8 bases fitting TRBD1. Germline CDR1 is SGDLS and CDR2 is YYNGEE. The length of the CDR3 is 16 residues. J was trimmed by 0 bases and V by 3 bases; bases with no gene match: 5.

This clone was counted a few times. This CDR3 is also generated by other DNA sequences in the sample. The chain links TRBV7-9 to TRBJ2-7; no firm D call. In germline, CDR1 is SEHNR, CDR2 FQNEAQ (reference sequence). There are 13 residues in the CDR3. Trimming stripped 1 base from V and 6 bases from J, with 10 bases between. The CDR3 coding sequence is TGTGCCAGCAGCTTAGTTGGCGGTGGCGAGCAGTACTTC. Translating gives CASSLVGGGEQYF.

The genes are TRBV7-3 and TRBJ2-3, with 7 bases lining up with TRBD2. This CDR3 has 15 amino acids. J gave up 2 bases and V 3 bases, and 5 bases lay outside the gene matches. In germline, CDR1 is SGHTA, CDR2 FQGTGA. The CDR3 DNA follows: TGTGCCAGCAGCTTCGGAGCGGGACCCACAGATACGCAGTATTTT. It translates to CASSFGAGPTDTQYF.

J is TRBJ1-6 and V is TRBV12-3 or TRBV12-4; 8 nucleotides align to TRBD1. The V segment lost 5 bases and the J segment 10 bases; nucleotides outside the gene matches: 4. The length of the CDR3 is 13 residues. CDR3 protein: CASSGQGASPLHF. CDR3 nucleotides: TGTGCCAGCAGTGGACAGGGCGCCTCACCCCTCCACTTT.

This clone was seen just once. V and J are TRBV28 and TRBJ1-2; D is possibly TRBD1 (6 bases). CDR1 and CDR2 (germline): MDHEN, SYDVKM. Trimming stripped 8 bases from V and 5 bases from J, with 15 bases between. This CDR3 spans 13 amino acids. This CDR3 is CASERVRGYGYTF. DNA for the CDR3: TGTGCCAGCGAGCGCGTTAGGGGGTATGGCTACACCTTC.

The chain links TRBV13 to TRBJ2-1, with D possibly being TRBD2 (5 bases). The CDR3 contains 15 residues. Trimming removed 2 bases at V and 2 bases at J, with 10 bases between. Germline CDR1 and CDR2: PRHDT and FYEKMQ (reference sequence). DNA of the CDR3: TGTGCCAGCAGCTTACCTAGCTACCCCTACAATGAGCAGTTCTTC. Translated: CASSLPSYPYNEQFF.

This clone showed up just a few times. This sequence joins TRBV4-2 and TRBJ1-5, with TRBD1 identical over 8 bases. Trimming at V came to 1 base and at J to 2 bases, leaving 1 base not matched to a gene. The CDR3 is 15 amino acids. Germline V gene lookup returns CDR1 LGHNA and CDR2 YNFKEQ. CDR3 amino acids: CASSQATGGNQPQHF. In DNA, the CDR3 is TGTGCCAGCAGCCAAGCGACAGGGGGCAATCAGCCCCAGCATTTT.

The chain has TRBV5-8 and TRBJ2-2; 7 bases fit TRBD1. The CDR3 contains 14 residues. Trimming removed 5 bases from V and 4 bases from J; junction bases left unmatched: 5. Looked up from germline, CDR1 is SGHTS and CDR2 is YDEGEE. The CDR3 sequence: CASRPGQSTGELFF. In nucleotides, the CDR3 is TGTGCCAGCAGGCCGGGACAGTCCACCGGGGAGCTGTTTTTT.